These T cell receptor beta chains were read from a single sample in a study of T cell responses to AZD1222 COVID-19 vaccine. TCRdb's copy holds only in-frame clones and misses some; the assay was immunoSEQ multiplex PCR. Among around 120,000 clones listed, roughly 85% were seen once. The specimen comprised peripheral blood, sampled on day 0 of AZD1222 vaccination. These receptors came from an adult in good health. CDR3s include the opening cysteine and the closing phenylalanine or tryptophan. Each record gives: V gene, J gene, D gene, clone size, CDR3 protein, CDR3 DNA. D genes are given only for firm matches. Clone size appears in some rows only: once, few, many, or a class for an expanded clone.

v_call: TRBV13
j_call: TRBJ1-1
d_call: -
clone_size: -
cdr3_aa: CASSFGTEAFF
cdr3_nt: TGTGCCAGCAGCTTCGGCACTGAAGCTTTCTTT

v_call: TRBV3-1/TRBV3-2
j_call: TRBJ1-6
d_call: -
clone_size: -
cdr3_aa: CASSLAGQSNSPLHF
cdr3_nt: TGTGCCAGCAGCCTCGCCGGACAGTCTAATTCACCCCTCCACTTT

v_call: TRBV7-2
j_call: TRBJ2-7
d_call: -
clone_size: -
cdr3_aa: CASSLAPGSPYEQYF
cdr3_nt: TGTGCCAGCAGCTTAGCGCCAGGTTCGCCCTACGAGCAGTACTTC

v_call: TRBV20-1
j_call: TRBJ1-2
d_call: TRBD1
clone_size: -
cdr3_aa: CSASLGTASNYGYTF
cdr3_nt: TGCAGTGCCAGTCTAGGGACAGCCTCTAACTATGGCTACACCTTC

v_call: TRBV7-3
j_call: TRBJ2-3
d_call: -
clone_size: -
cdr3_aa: CASSLREADTQYF
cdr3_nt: TGTGCCAGCAGCTTAAGGGAAGCGGATACGCAGTATTTT

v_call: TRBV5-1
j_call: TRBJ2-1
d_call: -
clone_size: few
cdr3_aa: CASSTNSALSYNEQFF
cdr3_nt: TGCGCCAGCAGCACCAATAGCGCCCTCTCCTACAATGAGCAGTTCTTC

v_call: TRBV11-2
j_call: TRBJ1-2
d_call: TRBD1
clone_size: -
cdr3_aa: CASSLLRTPGQGGGYTF
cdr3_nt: TGTGCCAGCAGCTTACTCAGAACCCCCGGTCAGGGGGGTGGCTACACCTTC

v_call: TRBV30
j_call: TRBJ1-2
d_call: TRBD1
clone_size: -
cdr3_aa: CAWQTGGHYGYTF
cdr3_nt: TGTGCCTGGCAGACAGGGGGACACTATGGCTACACCTTC

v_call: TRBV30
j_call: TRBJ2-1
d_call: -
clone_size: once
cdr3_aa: CAWSVLRYNEQFF
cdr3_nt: TGTGCCTGGAGTGTACTCCGCTACAATGAGCAGTTCTTC

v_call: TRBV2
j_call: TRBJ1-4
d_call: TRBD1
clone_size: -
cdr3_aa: CASRGQGYEKLFF
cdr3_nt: TGTGCCAGCAGGGGACAGGGATATGAAAAACTGTTTTTT

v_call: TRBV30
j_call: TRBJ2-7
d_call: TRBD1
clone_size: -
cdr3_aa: CAWGDSFYEQYF
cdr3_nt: TGTGCCTGGGGGGACAGTTTCTACGAGCAGTACTTC

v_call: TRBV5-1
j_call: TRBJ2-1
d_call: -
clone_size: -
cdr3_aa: CASSGRNEQFF
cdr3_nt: TGCGCCAGCAGCGGGCGCAATGAGCAGTTCTTC

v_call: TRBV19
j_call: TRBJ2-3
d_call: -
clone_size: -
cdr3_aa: CASSRGSLVMADTDTQYF
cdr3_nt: TGTGCCAGTAGTAGAGGATCCTTGGTAATGGCAGACACAGATACGCAGTATTTT

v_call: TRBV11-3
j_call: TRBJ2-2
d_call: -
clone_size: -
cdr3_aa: CASSHGRAGELFF
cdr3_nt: TGTGCCAGCAGCCATGGTAGGGCCGGGGAGCTGTTTTTT

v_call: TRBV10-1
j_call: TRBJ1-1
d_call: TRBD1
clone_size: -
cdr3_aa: CASSRYRGGTEAFF
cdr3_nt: TGCGCCAGCAGTCGTTACAGGGGGGGCACTGAAGCTTTCTTT

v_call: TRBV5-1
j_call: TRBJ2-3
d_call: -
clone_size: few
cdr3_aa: CASSSLSGLTDTQYF
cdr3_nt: TGCGCCAGCAGCTCCTTATCGGGGCTCACAGATACGCAGTATTTT

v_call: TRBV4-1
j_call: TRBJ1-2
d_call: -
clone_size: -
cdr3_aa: CASSQGGTGGFGYGYTF
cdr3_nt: TGCGCCAGCAGCCAAGGGGGAACGGGGGGGTTCGGCTATGGCTACACCTTC

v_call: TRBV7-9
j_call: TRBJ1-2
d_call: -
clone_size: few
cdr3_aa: CASSLEFRSNGYTF
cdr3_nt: TGTGCCAGCAGCTTAGAGTTCAGGAGTAATGGCTACACCTTC

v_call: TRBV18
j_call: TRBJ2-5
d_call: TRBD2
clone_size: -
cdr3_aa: CASSPERGSLGETQYF
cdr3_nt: TGTGCCAGCTCACCGGAGCGGGGGAGCCTCGGGGAGACCCAGTACTTC

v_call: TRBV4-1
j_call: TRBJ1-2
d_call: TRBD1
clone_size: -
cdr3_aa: CASSQDQGTGTDGYTF
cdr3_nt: TGCGCCAGCAGCCAAGATCAAGGGACAGGGACTGATGGCTACACCTTC

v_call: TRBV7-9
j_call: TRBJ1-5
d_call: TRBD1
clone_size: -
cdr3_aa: CASSRGTGTGNQPQHF
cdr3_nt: TGTGCCAGCAGCCGAGGGACAGGGACGGGCAATCAGCCCCAGCATTTT

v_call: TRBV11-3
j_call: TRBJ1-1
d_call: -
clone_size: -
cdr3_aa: CASSLQGSPEAFF
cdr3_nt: TGTGCCAGCAGCCTACAGGGATCGCCCGAAGCTTTCTTT

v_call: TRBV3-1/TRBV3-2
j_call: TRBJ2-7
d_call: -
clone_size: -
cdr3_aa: CASSRSGFLYEQYF
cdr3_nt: TGTGCCAGCAGCCGTTCGGGGTTTCTCTACGAGCAGTACTTC

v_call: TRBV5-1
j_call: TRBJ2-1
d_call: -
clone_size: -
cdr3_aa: CASSSNDRRNEQFF
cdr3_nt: TGCGCCAGCAGCTCTAACGATCGGAGGAATGAGCAGTTCTTC

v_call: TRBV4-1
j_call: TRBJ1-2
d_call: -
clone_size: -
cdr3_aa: CASSHRERSNYGYTF
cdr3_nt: TGCGCCAGCAGCCACCGGGAGCGGTCTAACTATGGCTACACCTTC

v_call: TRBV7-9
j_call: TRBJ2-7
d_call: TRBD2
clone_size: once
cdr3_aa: CASSSGTPPYEQYF
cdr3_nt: TGTGCCAGCAGCAGCGGGACTCCTCCCTACGAGCAGTACTTC

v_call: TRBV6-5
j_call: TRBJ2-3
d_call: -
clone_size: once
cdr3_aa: CASSSSRVPLADTQYF
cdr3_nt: TGTGCCAGCAGTTCCAGCCGGGTTCCACTAGCAGATACGCAGTATTTT

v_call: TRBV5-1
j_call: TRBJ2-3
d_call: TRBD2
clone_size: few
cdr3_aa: CASSSGDWGTDTQYF
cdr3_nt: TGCGCCAGCAGCAGCGGGGATTGGGGAACAGATACGCAGTATTTT

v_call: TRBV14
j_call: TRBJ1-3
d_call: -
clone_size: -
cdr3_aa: CASSHWIFSSGNTIYF
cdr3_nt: TGTGCCAGCAGCCATTGGATCTTTTCCTCTGGAAACACCATATATTTT

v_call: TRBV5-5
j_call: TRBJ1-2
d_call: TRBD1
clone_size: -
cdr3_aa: CASSPAGQEGNYGYTF
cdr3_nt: TGTGCCAGCAGCCCCGCCGGACAGGAGGGTAACTATGGCTACACCTTC

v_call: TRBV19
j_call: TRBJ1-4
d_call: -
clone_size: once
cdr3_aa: CASSVREGIIATNEKLFF
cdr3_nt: TGTGCCAGTAGTGTACGGGAGGGAATAATTGCAACTAATGAAAAACTGTTTTTT

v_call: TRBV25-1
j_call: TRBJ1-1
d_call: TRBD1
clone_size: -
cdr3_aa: CASSEYGTGRRDTEAFF
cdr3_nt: TGTGCCAGCAGTGAATATGGGACAGGGCGTAGGGACACTGAAGCTTTCTTT

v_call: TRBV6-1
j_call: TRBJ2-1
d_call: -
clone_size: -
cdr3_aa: CASSEGTWNNEQFF
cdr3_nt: TGTGCCAGCAGTGAAGGGACATGGAACAATGAGCAGTTCTTC

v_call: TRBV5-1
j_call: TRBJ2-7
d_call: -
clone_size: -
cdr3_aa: CASDGGAGSNEQYF
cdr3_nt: TGCGCCAGCGATGGGGGGGCGGGATCCAACGAGCAGTACTTC

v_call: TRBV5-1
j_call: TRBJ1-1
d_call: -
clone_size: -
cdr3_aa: CASSLGGGTNTEAFF
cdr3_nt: TGCGCCAGCAGCTTGGGAGGCGGGACTAACACTGAAGCTTTCTTT

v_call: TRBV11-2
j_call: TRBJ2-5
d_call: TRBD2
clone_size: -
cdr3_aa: CASSPGTSGLQETQYF
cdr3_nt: TGTGCCAGCAGCCCAGGGACTAGCGGGCTCCAAGAGACCCAGTACTTC

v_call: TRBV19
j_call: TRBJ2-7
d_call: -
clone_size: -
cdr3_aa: CASGRAPPAEQYF
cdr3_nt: TGTGCCAGCGGACGGGCCCCCCCGGCCGAGCAGTACTTC

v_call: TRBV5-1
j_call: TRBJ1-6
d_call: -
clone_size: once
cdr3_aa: CASTSRAAIGNSPLHF
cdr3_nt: TGCGCCAGCACCTCCCGGGCCGCGATTGGGAATTCACCCCTCCACTTT

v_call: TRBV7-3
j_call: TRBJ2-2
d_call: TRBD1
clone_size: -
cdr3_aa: CASSRRDRGEGGELFF
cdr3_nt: TGTGCCAGCAGCCGGCGGGACAGGGGAGAGGGCGGGGAGCTGTTTTTT

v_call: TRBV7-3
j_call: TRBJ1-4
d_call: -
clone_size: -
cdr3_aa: CASSPTGGGEKLFF
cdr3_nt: TGTGCCAGCAGCCCCACGGGTGGGGGTGAAAAACTGTTTTTT

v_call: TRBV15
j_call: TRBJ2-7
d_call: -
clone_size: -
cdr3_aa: CATSREYRLGSSSYEQYF
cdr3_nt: TGTGCCACCAGCAGAGAATACCGTTTGGGATCGAGCTCCTACGAGCAGTACTTC

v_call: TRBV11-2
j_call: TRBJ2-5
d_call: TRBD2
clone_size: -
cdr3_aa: CASSLGLAGETQYF
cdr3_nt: TGTGCCAGCAGCTTAGGACTAGCGGGTGAGACCCAGTACTTC

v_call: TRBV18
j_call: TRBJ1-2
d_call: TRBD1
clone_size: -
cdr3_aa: CASSPRAPGGSYGYTF
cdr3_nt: TGTGCCAGCTCACCACGGGCTCCAGGGGGCAGCTATGGCTACACCTTC

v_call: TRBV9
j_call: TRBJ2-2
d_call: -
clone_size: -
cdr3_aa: CASSVSGPDTGELFF
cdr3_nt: TGTGCCAGCAGCGTTAGCGGTCCCGACACCGGGGAGCTGTTTTTT

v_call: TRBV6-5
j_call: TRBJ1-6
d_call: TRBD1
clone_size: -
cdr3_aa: CASSYSGQGNSPLHF
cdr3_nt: TGTGCCAGCAGTTACTCCGGACAGGGAAATTCACCCCTCCACTTT

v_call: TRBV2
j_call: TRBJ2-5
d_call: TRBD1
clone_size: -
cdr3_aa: CASSIDRGLETQYF
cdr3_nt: TGTGCCAGCAGCATCGACAGGGGGCTAGAGACCCAGTACTTC

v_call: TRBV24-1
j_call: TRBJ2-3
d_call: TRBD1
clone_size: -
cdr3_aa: CATSGMGIQGTTDTQYF
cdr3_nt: TGTGCCACCAGTGGGATGGGTATACAGGGGACCACAGATACGCAGTATTTT